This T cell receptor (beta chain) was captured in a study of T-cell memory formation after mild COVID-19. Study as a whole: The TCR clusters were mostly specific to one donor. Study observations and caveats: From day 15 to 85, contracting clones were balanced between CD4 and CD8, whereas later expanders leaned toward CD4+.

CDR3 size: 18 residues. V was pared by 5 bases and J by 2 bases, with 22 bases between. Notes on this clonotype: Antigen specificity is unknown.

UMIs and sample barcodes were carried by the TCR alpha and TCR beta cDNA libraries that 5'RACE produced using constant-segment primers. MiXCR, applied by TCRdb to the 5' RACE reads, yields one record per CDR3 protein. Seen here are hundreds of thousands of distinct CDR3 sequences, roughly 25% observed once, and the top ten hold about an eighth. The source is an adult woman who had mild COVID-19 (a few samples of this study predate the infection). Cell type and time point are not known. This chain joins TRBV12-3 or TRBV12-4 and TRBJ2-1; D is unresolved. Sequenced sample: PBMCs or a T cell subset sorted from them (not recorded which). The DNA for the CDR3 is TGTGCCAGCAGTCCCGAGTCCCCTTACACCCGGACCTACAATGAGCAGTTCTTC. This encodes CASSPESPYTRTYNEQFF.